The 3 T cell receptor beta chains reported below all come from one sample, sequenced in a study of T cells in Graves' hyperthyroidism and ophthalmopathy. TCR beta CDR3 region amplification was performed from RNA transcripts. Using the HTBI primer set, a first-round RT-PCR was run on the TCR CDR3. Via MiXCR, TCRdb re-called the multiplex PCR reads, giving one row per CDR3 protein. The repertoire consists of approximately 690,000 distinct CDR3 sequences, with roughly 15% occurring once and the leading ten covering under 15%. Sequencing was done on a sample of blood. These receptors all stem from a woman in her forties or fifties with Graves' ophthalmopathy.

This chain links TRBV9 with TRBJ2-2; no clear D gene. Trimming pared 2 bases from V and 6 bases from J, leaving 11 bases between. There are 14 residues in the CDR3. Germline V CDR1 and CDR2: SGDLS, YYNGEE. CDR3 amino acids: CASSVTAESGELFF. In nucleotides, the CDR3 is TGTGCCAGCAGCGTCACGGCGGAATCCGGGGAGCTGTTTTTT.

This clonotype was recorded many times. This rearrangement joins TRBV2 to TRBJ2-3, with 14 bases that match TRBD2. In germline, CDR1 is SNHLY, CDR2 FYNNEI. This CDR3 comprises 15 residues. Trimming took 7 bases from V and 3 from J; bases not matched to a gene: 3. CDR3: CASTRTSGRTDTQYF. The CDR3 DNA is TGTGCCAGCACCCGGACTAGCGGGAGGACAGATACGCAGTATTTT.

This clonotype was recorded a few times. The rearrangement joins TRBV5-6 to TRBJ1-2, with 10 bases fitting TRBD1. This CDR3 spans 13 amino acids. Looked up from germline, CDR1 is SGHDT and CDR2 is YYEEEE. V lost 7 bases, J lost 6 bases, and 6 bases stayed unmatched. CDR3 loop: CASRGQGVDGYTF. CDR3 coding DNA: TGTGCCAGCCGAGGACAGGGGGTTGATGGCTACACCTTC.